This T cell receptor beta chain is drawn from a study of neurological immune-mediated disorders (dated by TCRdb to between 2017 and 2020). Background for the entire study: The study compared peripheral blood TCR-beta repertoires of HTLV-I-associated myelopathy (HAM/TSP) patients, multiple sclerosis patients and healthy controls using UMI-based sequencing. The 95 to 120 TCR-beta libraries covered PBMC samples along with longitudinal samples, technical triplicates, and paired sorted CD4+ and CD8+ T-cell subsets. Longitudinal HAM/TSP and healthy donors were sampled at 3 time-points each (about 3-45 month intervals). Of the roughly 70 subjects in the cohort, roughly 14 were HAM/TSP patients, some 34 were multiple sclerosis patients, and 20 were healthy controls. What the study reported, not specific to this receptor: Expanded clones from different subjects shared no identical CDR3 amino acid sequences, which suggests that TCR-beta repertoires were private in all groups. TCR clonal expansion was highest in HAM/TSP patients and lowest in MS patients, with MS patients falling below even healthy controls.

To synthesize cDNA, template-switch 5'RACE was performed with a primer carrying a 10-nucleotide random unique molecular identifier so that each TCR transcript was tagged. Every sequencing run yielded over 160 million TCR-beta sequences covering 15-18 subjects. The RNeasy kit was used for extraction of total RNA. TCR-beta VDJ regions were amplified with primers for the TCR constant region and the 5'RACE anchor, using the KAPA Real-time Library Amplification kit. A first PCR added sample indexes and Illumina adaptors, after which a second PCR increased the library yield. The roughly 650 bp TCR product was size-selected on a 2% E-gel SizeSelection system after Ampure bead purification. Before pooling, library quality was assessed on a Bioanalyzer, concentration was determined with Qubit, and library quantification was performed with the Kapa Library Quantification kit. An Illumina HiSeq 2500 was used to sequence the libraries paired-end at 2 x 150 bp. To increase sequence diversity, roughly 24-32% phiX was spiked into each library pool. The original pipeline was this. Quality-filtered reads were processed with the UMI-based MiGEC pipeline, which removed over 80% of raw TCR sequences during error correction. IMGT germline references were used for alignment of VDJ genes, and clonotypes were defined by a unique CDR3 amino acid sequence together with V-J genes. VDJtools evaluated clonal expansion, Shannon diversity and CDR3 relatedness (CalcPairwiseDistances, ClusterSamples); CLCbio workbench built phylogenetic trees. A clone was classed as expanded if it had 8 or more unique UMIs, a cutoff based on coefficient-of-variation modelling across technical triplicates. TCRdb reprocessing: public reads trimmed at Q25 with fastp, clones called with MiXCR, in-frame beta chains kept. Duplicate CDR3 protein sequences are folded into a single record with the most common DNA and genes. These V and J calls originate from TCRdb's pipeline instead of the authors' own analysis. The sample table shows some 60,000 distinct CDR3 sequences, and more than 9.5% are seen once. Around an eighth of the sample is taken by the ten largest.

The sample's time point label is to be understood as: longitudinal time-point 2. The healthy controls were volunteers from a blood bank in Maryland, USA. For unsorted PBMC libraries, 2 million PBMCs were used after storage in RNAlater at -80 degrees C until RNA extraction. Peripheral blood underwent Ficoll-Hypaque density gradient centrifugation to isolate PBMCs, which were then cryopreserved in liquid nitrogen. This clonotype occurred many times. Its antigen is unknown. Within one base of it there is no much larger clone, and no base qualities were kept. This sequence was found in a young man in good health. The sample comprised PBMCs.

The CDR3 reads as follows: CASSYPLPGQGILRGQPQHF. At the DNA level, the sequence is TGTGCCAGCAGTTACCCGCTACCGGGACAGGGGATTTTACGGGGTCAGCCCCAGCATTTT. The receptor chain draws on TRBV6-2 or TRBV6-3 and TRBJ1-5; 10 central nucleotides agree with TRBD1. From V the trimming removes 2 bases and from J it removes 6 bases, while the gene matches leave 19 bases of the junction unaccounted for. The germline V gene specifies MNHEY as CDR1 and SVGEGT as CDR2. CDR3 length: 20 amino acids, cysteine to phenylalanine. Of all the DNA, just the CDR3 is kept, 60 bases in frame from base 1.